This T cell receptor beta chain is from a study of breast tumors, draining lymph nodes, adjacent tissues. The lymph nodes were axillary draining lymph nodes from breast cancer patients. Findings and caveats of the study: The lymph node origin of tumor T cells was framed as consistent with a hypothesis, not demonstrated. Data fit most tumor T cells coming from lymph node, expanding in tumor. Compared with lymph nodes, tumors were less diverse; compared with nontumor tissue, more.

Looked up from germline, CDR1 is DFQATT and CDR2 is SNEGSKA (reference sequence). This CDR3 is 14 amino acids long. Deletions cut 5 bases from V and 3 bases from J, with 13 bases between. MiXCR, run by TCRdb on the multiplex PCR reads, gives a single entry per CDR3 protein. The table has around 290,000 distinct CDR3 sequences, over 25% seen once. This clonotype was counted many times. Antigen: not known. The sample was axillary lymph node tissue. This rearrangement joins TRBV20-1 to TRBJ2-2; a possible D gene is TRBD2 (5 bases). This TCR derives from a female donor with breast cancer. Some clones in this sample may be carry-over from other donors' samples. Here the CDR3 DNA reads TGCAGTGCTCCGGACTGGCGAGACACCGGGGAGCTGTTTTTT. It yields the protein CSAPDWRDTGELFF.